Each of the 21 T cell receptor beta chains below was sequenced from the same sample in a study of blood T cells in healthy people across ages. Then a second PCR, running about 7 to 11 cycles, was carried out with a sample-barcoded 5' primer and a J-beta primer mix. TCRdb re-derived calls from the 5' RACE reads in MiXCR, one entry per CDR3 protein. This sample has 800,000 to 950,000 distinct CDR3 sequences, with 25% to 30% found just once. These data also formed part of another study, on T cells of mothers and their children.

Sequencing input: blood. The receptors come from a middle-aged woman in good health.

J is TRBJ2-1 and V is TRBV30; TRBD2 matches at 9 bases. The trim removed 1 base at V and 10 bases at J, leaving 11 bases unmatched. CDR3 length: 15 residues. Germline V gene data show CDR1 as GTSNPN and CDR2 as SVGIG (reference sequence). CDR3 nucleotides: TGTGCCTGGAGTGGCCTAGCGGGGCCTGCAGGGGAGCAGTTCTTC. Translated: CAWSGLAGPAGEQFF.

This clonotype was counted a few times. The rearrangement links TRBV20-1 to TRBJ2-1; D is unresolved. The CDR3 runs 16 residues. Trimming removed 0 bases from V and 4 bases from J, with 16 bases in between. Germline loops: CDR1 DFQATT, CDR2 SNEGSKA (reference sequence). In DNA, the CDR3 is TGCAGTGCTAGAGATTCCAGCGTATTGATTTACAATGAGCAGTTCTTC. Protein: CSARDSSVLIYNEQFF.

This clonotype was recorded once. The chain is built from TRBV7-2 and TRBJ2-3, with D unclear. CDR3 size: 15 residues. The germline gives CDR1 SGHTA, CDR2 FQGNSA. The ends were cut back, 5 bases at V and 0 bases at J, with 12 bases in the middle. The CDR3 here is CASSPDTYSTDTQYF. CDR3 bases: TGTGCCAGCAGCCCCGACACCTATAGCACAGATACGCAGTATTTT.

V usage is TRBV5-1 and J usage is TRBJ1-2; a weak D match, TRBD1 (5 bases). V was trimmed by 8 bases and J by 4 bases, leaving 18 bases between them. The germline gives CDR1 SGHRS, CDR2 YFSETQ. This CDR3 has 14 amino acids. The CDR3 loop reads CASGTESTVYGYTF. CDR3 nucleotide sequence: TGCGCCAGTGGGACGGAATCAACGGTCTATGGCTACACCTTC.

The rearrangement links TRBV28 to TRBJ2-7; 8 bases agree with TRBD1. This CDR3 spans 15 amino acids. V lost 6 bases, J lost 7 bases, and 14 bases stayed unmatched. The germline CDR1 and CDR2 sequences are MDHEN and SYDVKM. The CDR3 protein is CASSTGTGKGQEQYF. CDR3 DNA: TGTGCCAGCAGCACTGGGACAGGTAAAGGACAGGAGCAGTACTTC.

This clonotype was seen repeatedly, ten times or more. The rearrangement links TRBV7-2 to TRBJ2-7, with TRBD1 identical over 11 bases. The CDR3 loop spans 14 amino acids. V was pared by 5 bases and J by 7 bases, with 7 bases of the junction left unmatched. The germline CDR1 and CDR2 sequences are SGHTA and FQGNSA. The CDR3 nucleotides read TGTGCCAGCAGCCTAGGACAGGGGGCGCTTGAGCAGTACTTC. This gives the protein CASSLGQGALEQYF.

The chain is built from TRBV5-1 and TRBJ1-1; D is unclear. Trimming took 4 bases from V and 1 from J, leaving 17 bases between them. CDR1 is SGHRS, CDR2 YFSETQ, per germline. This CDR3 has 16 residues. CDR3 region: CASSPPLVQSNTEAFF. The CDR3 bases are TGCGCCAGCAGCCCACCCTTAGTACAGTCGAACACTGAAGCTTTCTTT. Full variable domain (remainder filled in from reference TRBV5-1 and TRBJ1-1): KAGVTQTPRYLIKTRGQQVTLSCSPISGHRSVSWYQQTPGQGLQFLFEYFSETQRNKGNFPGRFSGRQFSNSRSEMNVSTLELGDSALYLCASSPPLVQSNTEAFFGQGTRLTVV.

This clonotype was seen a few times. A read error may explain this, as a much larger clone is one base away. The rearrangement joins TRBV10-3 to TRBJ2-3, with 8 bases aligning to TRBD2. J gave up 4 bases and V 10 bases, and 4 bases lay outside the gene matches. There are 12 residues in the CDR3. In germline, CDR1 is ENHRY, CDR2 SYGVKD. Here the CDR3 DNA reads TGTGCCACCAACGGGGGGGCAGATACGCAGTATTTT. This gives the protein CATNGGADTQYF.

CDR3 DNA: TGCAGTGCTTCTCCCCATGGGGGCGCAGATACGCAGTATTTT. Its translation: CSASPHGGADTQYF. The rearrangement uses TRBV20-1 and TRBJ2-3; D is possibly TRBD1 (6 bases). The V gene lost 5 bases and the J gene lost 4 bases, with 16 bases spanning the gap. The CDR3 length is 14 residues. Per germline, CDR1 DFQATT and CDR2 SNEGSKA (reference sequence).

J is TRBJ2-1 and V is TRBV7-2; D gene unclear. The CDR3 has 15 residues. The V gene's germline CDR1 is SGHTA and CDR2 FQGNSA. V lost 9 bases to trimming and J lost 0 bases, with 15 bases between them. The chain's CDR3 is CASTVLPSSYNEQFF. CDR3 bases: TGTGCCAGTACAGTACTCCCGAGCTCCTACAATGAGCAGTTCTTC. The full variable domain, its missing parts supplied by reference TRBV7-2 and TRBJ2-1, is GAGVSQSPSNKVTEKGKDVELRCDPISGHTALYWYRQSLGQGLEFLIYFQGNSAPDKSGLPSDRFSAERTGGSVSTLTIQRTQQEDSAVYLCASTVLPSSYNEQFFGPGTRLTVL.

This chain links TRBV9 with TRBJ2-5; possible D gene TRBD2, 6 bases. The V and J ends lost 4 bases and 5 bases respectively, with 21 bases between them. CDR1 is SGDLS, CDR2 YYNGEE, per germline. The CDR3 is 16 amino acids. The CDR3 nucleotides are TGTGCCAGCAGCCTCATGGAGTGGGCGGCGGGGGAGACCCAGTACTTC. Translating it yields CASSLMEWAAGETQYF.

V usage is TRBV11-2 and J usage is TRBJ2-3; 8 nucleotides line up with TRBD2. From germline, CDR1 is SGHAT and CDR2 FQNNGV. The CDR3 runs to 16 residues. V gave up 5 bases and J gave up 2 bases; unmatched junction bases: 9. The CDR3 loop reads CASSQGTSGPTDTQYF. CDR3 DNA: TGTGCCAGCAGCCAAGGTACTAGCGGACCCACAGATACGCAGTATTTT.

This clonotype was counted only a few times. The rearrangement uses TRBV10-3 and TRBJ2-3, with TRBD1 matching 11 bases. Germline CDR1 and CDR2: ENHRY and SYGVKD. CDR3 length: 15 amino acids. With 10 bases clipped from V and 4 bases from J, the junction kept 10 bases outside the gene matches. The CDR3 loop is CATSAGTGGADTQYF. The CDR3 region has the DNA TGTGCCACCTCAGCCGGGACAGGGGGAGCAGATACGCAGTATTTT.

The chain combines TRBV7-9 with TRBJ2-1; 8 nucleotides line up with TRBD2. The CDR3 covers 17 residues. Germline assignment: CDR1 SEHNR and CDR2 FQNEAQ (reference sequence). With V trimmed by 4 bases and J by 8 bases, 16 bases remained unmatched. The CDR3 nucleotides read TGTGCCAGCAGCTATGGGCCAAGCGGGAGAAGGTTCGATGAGCAGTTCTTC. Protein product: CASSYGPSGRRFDEQFF.

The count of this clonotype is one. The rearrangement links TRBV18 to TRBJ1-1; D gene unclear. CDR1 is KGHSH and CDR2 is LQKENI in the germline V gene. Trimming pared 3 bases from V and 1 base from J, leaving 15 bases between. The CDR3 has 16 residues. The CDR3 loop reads CASSPALERSNTEAFF. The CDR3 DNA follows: TGTGCCAGCTCACCGGCGTTAGAGAGGTCGAACACTGAAGCTTTCTTT.

The CDR3 DNA follows: TGTGCCACCAGCAGAGATCTGCCTACCTACGAGCAGTACTTC. It encodes CATSRDLPTYEQYF. The V gene is TRBV15, the J gene TRBJ2-7; unclear D gene. V was pared by 0 bases and J by 2 bases, with 8 bases between. Looked up from germline, CDR1 is LNHNV and CDR2 is YYDKDF (reference sequence). There are 14 residues in the CDR3.

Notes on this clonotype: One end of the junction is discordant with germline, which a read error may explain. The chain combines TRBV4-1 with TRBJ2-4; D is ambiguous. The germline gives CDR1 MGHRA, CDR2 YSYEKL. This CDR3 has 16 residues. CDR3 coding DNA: TGCGCCAGCAGTCAAGGCCCCTTCGGCAGCGAAAACATTCAGTACTTC. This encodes CASSQGPFGSENIQYF.

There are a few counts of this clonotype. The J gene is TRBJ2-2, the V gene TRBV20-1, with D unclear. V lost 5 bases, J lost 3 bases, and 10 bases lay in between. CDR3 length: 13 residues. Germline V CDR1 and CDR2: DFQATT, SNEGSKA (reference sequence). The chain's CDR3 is CSARKAHTGELFF. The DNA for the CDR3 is TGCAGTGCTCGGAAGGCTCACACCGGGGAGCTGTTTTTT.

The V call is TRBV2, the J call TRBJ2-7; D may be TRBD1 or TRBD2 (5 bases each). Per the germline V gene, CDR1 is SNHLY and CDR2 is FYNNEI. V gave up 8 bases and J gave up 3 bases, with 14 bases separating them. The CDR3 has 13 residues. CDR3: CASRPGTFYEQYF. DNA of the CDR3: TGTGCCAGCCGTCCCGGGACCTTCTACGAGCAGTACTTC.

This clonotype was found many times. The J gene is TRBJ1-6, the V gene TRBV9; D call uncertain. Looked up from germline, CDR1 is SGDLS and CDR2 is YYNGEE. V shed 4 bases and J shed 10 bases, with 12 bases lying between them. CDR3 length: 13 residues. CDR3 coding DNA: TGTGCCAGCAGCCGACTCGAAGGGTCACCCCTCCACTTT. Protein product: CASSRLEGSPLHF. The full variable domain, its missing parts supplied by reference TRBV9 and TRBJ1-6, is DSGVTQTPKHLITATGQRVTLRCSPRSGDLSVYWYQQSLDQGLQFLIQYYNGEERAKGNILERFSAQQFPDLHSELNLSSLELGDSALYFCASSRLEGSPLHFGNGTRLTVT.

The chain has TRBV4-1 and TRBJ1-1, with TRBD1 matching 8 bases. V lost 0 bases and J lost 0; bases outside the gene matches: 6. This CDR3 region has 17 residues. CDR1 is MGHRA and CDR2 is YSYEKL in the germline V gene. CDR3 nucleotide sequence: TGCGCCAGCAGCCAAGATGGGCAGGGGGCAGTGAACACTGAAGCTTTCTTT. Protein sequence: CASSQDGQGAVNTEAFF.